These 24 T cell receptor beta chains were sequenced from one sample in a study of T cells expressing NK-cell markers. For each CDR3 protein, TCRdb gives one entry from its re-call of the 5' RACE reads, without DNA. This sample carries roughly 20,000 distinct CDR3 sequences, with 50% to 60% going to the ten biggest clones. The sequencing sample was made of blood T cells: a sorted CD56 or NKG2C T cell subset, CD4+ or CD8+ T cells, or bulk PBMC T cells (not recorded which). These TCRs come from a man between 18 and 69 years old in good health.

The CDR3 here is CASSKTFSWYQETQYF. J is TRBJ2-5 and V is TRBV5-5. CDR1 is SGHKS and CDR2 is YYEKEE in the germline V gene (reference sequence). The CDR3 length is 16 residues.

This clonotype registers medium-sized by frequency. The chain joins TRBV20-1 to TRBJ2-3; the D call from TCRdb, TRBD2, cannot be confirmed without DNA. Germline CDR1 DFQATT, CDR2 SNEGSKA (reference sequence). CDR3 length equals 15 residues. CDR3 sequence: CSAPGTSGYTDTQYF.

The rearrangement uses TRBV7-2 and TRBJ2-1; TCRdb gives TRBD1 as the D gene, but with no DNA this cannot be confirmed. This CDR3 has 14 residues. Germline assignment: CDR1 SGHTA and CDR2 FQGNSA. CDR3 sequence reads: CASTGDVSYNEQFF.

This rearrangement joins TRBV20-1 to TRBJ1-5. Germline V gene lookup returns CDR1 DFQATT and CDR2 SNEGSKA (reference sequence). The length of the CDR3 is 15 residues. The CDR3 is CSAREGAGGSQPQHF.

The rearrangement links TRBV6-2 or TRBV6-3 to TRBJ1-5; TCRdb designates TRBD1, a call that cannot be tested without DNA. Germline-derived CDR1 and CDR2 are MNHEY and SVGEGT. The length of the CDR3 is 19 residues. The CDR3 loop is CASSYSRITGGRSNQPQHF.

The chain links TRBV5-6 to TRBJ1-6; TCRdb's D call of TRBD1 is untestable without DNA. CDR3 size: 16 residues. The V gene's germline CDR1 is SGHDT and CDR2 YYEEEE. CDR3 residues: CASSRDGTAYNSPLHF.

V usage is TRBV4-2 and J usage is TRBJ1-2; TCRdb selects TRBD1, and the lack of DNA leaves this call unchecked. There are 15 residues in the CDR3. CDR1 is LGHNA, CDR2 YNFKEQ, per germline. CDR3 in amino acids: CASSQDTGRDYGYTF.

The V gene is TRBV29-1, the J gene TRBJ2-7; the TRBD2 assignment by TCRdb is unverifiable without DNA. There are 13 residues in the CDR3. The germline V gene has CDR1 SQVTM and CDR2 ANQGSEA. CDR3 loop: CSVVTSGSYEQYF.

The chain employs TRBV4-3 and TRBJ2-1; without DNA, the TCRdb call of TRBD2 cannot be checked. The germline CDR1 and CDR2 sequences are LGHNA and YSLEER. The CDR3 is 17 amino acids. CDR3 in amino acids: CASSQDRASGTYNEQFF.

CDR3 sequence: CASSQEYGPDNEKLFF. The V call is TRBV4-3, the J call TRBJ1-4. CDR1 is LGHNA and CDR2 is YSLEER in the germline V gene. This CDR3 comprises 16 residues.

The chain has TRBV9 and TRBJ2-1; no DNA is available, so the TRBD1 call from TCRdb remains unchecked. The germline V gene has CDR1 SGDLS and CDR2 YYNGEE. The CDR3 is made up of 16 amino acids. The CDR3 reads CASSVGRDPGYNEQFF.

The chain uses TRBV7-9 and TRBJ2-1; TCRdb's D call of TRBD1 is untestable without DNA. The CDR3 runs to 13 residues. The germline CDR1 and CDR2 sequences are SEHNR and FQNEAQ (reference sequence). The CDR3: CASQGGSYNEQFF.

The CDR3 spells CSARRLRDYGYTF. The chain joins TRBV20-1 to TRBJ1-2. Germline CDR1 DFQATT, CDR2 SNEGSKA (reference sequence). The CDR3 consists of 13 residues.

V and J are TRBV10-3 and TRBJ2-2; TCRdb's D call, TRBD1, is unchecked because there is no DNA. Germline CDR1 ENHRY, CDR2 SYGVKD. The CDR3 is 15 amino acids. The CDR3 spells CAISPGQVNTGELFF.

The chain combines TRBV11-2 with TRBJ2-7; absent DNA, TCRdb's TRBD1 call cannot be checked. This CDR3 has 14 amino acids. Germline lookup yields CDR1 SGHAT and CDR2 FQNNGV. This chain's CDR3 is CASSGGGGSYEQYF. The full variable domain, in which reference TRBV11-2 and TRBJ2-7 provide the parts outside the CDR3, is EAGVAQSPRYKIIEKRQSVAFWCNPISGHATLYWYQQILGQGPKLLIQFQNNGVVDDSQLPKDRFSAERLKGVDSTLKIQPAKLEDSAVYLCASSGGGGSYEQYFGPGTRLTVT.

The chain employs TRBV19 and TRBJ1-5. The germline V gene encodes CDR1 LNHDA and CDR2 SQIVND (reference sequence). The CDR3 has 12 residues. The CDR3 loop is CASRGSGQPQHF. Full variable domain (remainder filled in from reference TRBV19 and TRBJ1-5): DGGITQSPKYLFRKEGQNVTLSCEQNLNHDAMYWYRQDPGQGLRLIYYSQIVNDFQKGDIAEGYSVSREKKESFPLTVTSAQKNPTAFYLCASRGSGQPQHFGDGTRLSIL.

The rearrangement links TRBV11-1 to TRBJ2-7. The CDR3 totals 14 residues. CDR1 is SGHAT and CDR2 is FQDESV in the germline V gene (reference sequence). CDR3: CASSSNTNIYEQYF.

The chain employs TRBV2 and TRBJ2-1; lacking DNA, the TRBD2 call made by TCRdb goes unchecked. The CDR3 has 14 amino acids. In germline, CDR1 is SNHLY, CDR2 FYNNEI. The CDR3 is CASRGLVVNNEQFF.

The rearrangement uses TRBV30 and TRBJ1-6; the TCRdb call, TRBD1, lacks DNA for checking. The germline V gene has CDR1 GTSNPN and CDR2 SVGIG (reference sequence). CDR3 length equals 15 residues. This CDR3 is CAWTPGSSYNSPLHF.

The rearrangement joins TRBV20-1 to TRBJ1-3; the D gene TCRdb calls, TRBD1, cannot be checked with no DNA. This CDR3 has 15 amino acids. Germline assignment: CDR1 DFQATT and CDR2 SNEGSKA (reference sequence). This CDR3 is CSAFNRGSGGNTIYF.

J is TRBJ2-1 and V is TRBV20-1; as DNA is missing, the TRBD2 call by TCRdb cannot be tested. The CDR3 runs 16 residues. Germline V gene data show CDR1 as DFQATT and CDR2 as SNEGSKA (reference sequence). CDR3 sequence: CSATKGPSGRGSEQFF.

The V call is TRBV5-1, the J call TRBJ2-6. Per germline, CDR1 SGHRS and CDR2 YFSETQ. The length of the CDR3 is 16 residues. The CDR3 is CASSLVSGSGANVLTF.

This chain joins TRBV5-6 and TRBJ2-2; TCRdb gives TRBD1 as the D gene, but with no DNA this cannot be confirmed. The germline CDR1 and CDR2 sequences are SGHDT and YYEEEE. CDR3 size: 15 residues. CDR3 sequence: CASSLTGASAGELFF.

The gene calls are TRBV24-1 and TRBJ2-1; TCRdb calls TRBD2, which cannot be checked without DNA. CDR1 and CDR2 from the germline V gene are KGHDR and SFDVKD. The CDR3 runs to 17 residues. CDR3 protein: CATSDATGTRRYNEQFF.